This T cell receptor (beta chain) was captured by sequencing in a study of tumor-infiltrating lymphocytes in localized non-small cell lung cancer. Study information: Each patient gave resected tumor and non-adjacent uninvolved lung tissue.

Here immunoSEQ multiplex PCR was the method, and the copy in TCRdb shows in-frame clones only, minus some. The sample lists approximately 7,400 clones; roughly 80% were seen once. The sequenced sample was uninvolved lung tissue not adjacent to the tumor. The receptor's source is a human donor with non-small cell lung cancer.

The CDR3 region is CASSTLGETQYF. The DNA of the CDR3 is TGTGCCAGCAGTACCTTGGGGGAGACCCAGTACTTC. The chain links TRBV6-5 to TRBJ2-5; D gene uncertain. Trimming stripped 5 bases from V and 5 bases from J, with 9 bases between. The germline V gene has CDR1 MNHEY and CDR2 SVGAGI. This CDR3 spans 12 amino acids.